These 3 T cell receptor beta chains originate from one sample sequenced in a study of cytomegalovirus exposure and HLA in healthy donors. The PCR used 60 Vbeta and 13 Jbeta primers. Sequenced by immunoSEQ multiplex PCR; TCRdb stores in-frame clones only, minus some. The repertoire has about 96,000 clones, roughly 80% of them found once; the top ten carry 6.5% to 8%. Specimen: PBMCs. The receptors were gathered from a man aged 45 to 65 in good health and CMV-seropositive.

This clone was counted a single time. The chain uses TRBV7-9 and TRBJ2-7; a possible D gene is TRBD2 (5 bases). The V gene lost 3 bases and the J gene lost 2 bases, with 14 bases spanning the gap. Germline lookup yields CDR1 SEHNR and CDR2 FQNEAQ (reference sequence). The CDR3 sequence is 15 residues long. CDR3 sequence: CASSLGSPDTYEQYF. The CDR3 bases are TGTGCCAGCAGCTTGGGGAGTCCTGACACCTACGAGCAGTACTTC.

This sequence joins TRBV30 and TRBJ1-5; D possibly corresponds to TRBD1 (5 bases). Trimming removed 0 bases from V and 7 bases from J, with 13 bases in between. The CDR3 has 14 amino acids. The germline CDR1 and CDR2 sequences are GTSNPN and SVGIG (reference sequence). Here the CDR3 reads CAWSVLGGGQPQHF. Written as DNA, the CDR3 is TGTGCCTGGAGTGTACTCGGGGGTGGGCAGCCCCAGCATTTT.

In its sample, this clone was seen a few times. This chain uses TRBV7-2 with TRBJ2-7; possibly TRBD2 for D (5 bases). The V gene's germline CDR1 is SGHTA and CDR2 FQGNSA. Trimming shortened V by 1 base and J by 3 bases, and 10 bases separated the two germline ends. The CDR3 is made up of 14 amino acids. This CDR3 is CASSLVSGNYEQYF. In nucleotides, the CDR3 is TGTGCCAGCAGCTTAGTGTCGGGGAACTACGAGCAGTACTTC.